This TCR beta chain derives from a study of blood T cells in healthy people across ages. A second PCR of 7 to 11 cycles used a sample-barcoded 5' primer and a J-beta primer mix. In TCRdb, the 5' RACE reads were re-called with MiXCR into one record per CDR3 protein. Of over 450,000 distinct CDR3 sequences in the sample, more than 20% were seen once. There are many counts of this clonotype. Per-sample PBMC isolation yielded at least 7 million cells. V gave up 7 bases and J gave up 0 bases, with 16 bases separating them. CDR3 length equals 16 residues. The germline V gene has CDR1 MNHEY and CDR2 SVGEGT. The same sample was also studied in work on T cells of mothers and their children.

The chain recombines TRBV6-2 or TRBV6-3 with TRBJ1-3, with a possible D match to TRBD1 (5 bases). This TCR was sampled from a boy aged 5 to 17 in good health. Sequencing was performed on blood. The CDR3 protein is CASNLPGPRSGNTIYF. In DNA, the CDR3 is TGTGCCAGCAACCTGCCGGGACCACGCTCTGGAAACACCATATATTTT.